This TCR beta chain was captured in a study of blood T cell repertoires in COVID-19. Sequencing used immunoSEQ multiplex PCR; TCRdb keeps in-frame clones, though not all of them. The repertoire holds a few hundred thousand clones, with about 87% as singletons. Germline CDR1 SGHVS, CDR2 FNYEAQ. The CDR3 has 15 amino acids. Trimming at V came to 5 bases and at J to 6 bases, leaving 8 bases not matched to a gene. The material sequenced was peripheral blood. J is TRBJ1-3 and V is TRBV7-6; 9 bases are shared with TRBD1. This receptor was obtained from a woman aged 45-60 years with COVID-19, enrolled during active disease. CDR3 sequence (DNA): TGTGCCAGCAGCCAACGAAGGACAGGGGAAAACACCATATATTTT. Amino acids: CASSQRRTGENTIYF.